A single sample is the source of the 25 T cell receptor beta chains below, sequenced in a study of CD8 T cells in Susac syndrome. Random hexamers were used to reverse transcribe roughly 0.45 to 1 ug of RNA. Each CDR3 protein is one row after TCRdb ran MiXCR on the immunoSEQ multiplex PCR reads. The profile shows about 150,000 distinct CDR3 sequences, less than 95% of them singletons. The specimen was CD4+ T cells from PBMCs. The source of these receptors is a human donor in good health.

V and J are TRBV14 and TRBJ2-5; 9 bases map to TRBD1. Trimming cost V 1 base and J 4 bases; bases outside gene matches: 4. Germline-derived CDR1 and CDR2 are SGHDN and FVKESK. The CDR3 covers 15 residues. The CDR3 DNA sequence: TGTGCCAGCAGCCAAGCAACAGGGGGCCGAGAGACCCAGTACTTC. Residues: CASSQATGGRETQYF.

For the CDR3, the DNA is TGTGCCAGTAGTAGTAGCGGGAGACAACCTCCCTACGAGCAGTACTTC. Its translation is CASSSSGRQPPYEQYF. This rearrangement joins TRBV19 to TRBJ2-7; 9 bases agree with TRBD2. The J segment lost 2 bases and the V segment lost 4 bases, leaving 9 bases of the junction unmatched. The CDR3 runs to 16 residues. Germline CDR1 LNHDA, CDR2 SQIVND (reference sequence). The full variable domain, with the rest looked up from reference TRBV19 and TRBJ2-7, is DGGITQSPKYLFRKEGQNVTLSCEQNLNHDAMYWYRQDPGQGLRLIYYSQIVNDFQKGDIAEGYSVSREKKESFPLTVTSAQKNPTAFYLCASSSSGRQPPYEQYFGPGTRLTVT.

The gene calls are TRBV28 and TRBJ1-5; 11 nucleotides line up with TRBD1. The J segment lost 4 bases and the V segment lost 6 bases, leaving 8 bases of the junction unmatched. This CDR3 spans 16 amino acids. Germline V gene data show CDR1 as MDHEN and CDR2 as SYDVKM. The CDR3: CASSRPGQGVNQPQHF. The CDR3, as DNA: TGTGCCAGCAGCCGACCGGGACAGGGGGTGAATCAGCCCCAGCATTTT.

This clonotype was recorded a few times. This rearrangement joins TRBV12-3 or TRBV12-4 to TRBJ1-1, with 7 bases matching TRBD1. The CDR3 covers 14 residues. J was trimmed by 0 bases and V by 8 bases; bases with no gene match: 6. As DNA, the CDR3 is TGTGCCAGCGCATCCGGGACAGTGAACACTGAAGCTTTCTTT. It translates to CASASGTVNTEAFF.

This chain connects TRBV20-1 to TRBJ2-1, with D uncertain. V lost 5 bases and J lost 4, with 6 bases in between. The CDR3 is 11 amino acids. Germline V gene sequence: CDR1 DFQATT, CDR2 SNEGSKA (reference sequence). For the CDR3, the DNA is TGCAGTGCTTCTAATTACAATGAGCAGTTCTTC. Its translation: CSASNYNEQFF.

The rearrangement links TRBV3-1 to TRBJ1-2; perhaps TRBD1 as D (6 bases). In germline, CDR1 is LGHDT, CDR2 YNNKEL (reference sequence). The V gene lost 4 bases and the J gene lost 7 bases, with 13 bases spanning the gap. The CDR3 is 13 residues long. The CDR3 region has the DNA TGTGCCAGCAGCCTCGGAGGGGGTACTGGCTACACCTTC. It is translated as CASSLGGGTGYTF.

This chain uses TRBV18 with TRBJ2-7; possible D gene TRBD1, 6 bases. This CDR3 has 14 amino acids. V was clipped by 0 bases and J by 5 bases, with 11 bases between them. Germline values: CDR1 KGHSH, CDR2 LQKENI. The CDR3 DNA reads TGTGCCAGCTCACCACCGTTCAGGGGTAACGAGCAGTACTTC. It is translated as CASSPPFRGNEQYF.

This chain uses TRBV12-3 or TRBV12-4 with TRBJ2-5; a weak D match, TRBD2 (5 bases). Trimming stripped 0 bases from V and 5 bases from J, with 16 bases between. The CDR3 loop spans 16 amino acids. The CDR3 DNA is TGTGCCAGCAGTTTAGCCGGTGGAGGTGGCGGGGAGACCCAGTACTTC. Translating gives CASSLAGGGGGETQYF.

In DNA form, the CDR3 reads TGTGCCAGCAGTTACGAAGGGGCCCGCACAGATACGCAGTATTTT. This translates into CASSYEGARTDTQYF. The chain carries TRBV6-6 and TRBJ2-3, with D possibly being TRBD1 (5 bases). Per the germline V gene, CDR1 is MNHNY and CDR2 is SVGAGI (reference sequence). Deletions cut 2 bases from V and 1 base from J, with 10 bases between. The CDR3 consists of 15 residues.

J is TRBJ2-3 and V is TRBV3-1; a weak D match, TRBD2 (6 bases). Trimming removed 3 bases at V and 4 bases at J, with 17 bases between. The CDR3 totals 16 residues. CDR1 is LGHDT and CDR2 is YNNKEL in the germline V gene (reference sequence). Written as DNA, the CDR3 is TGTGCCAGCAGCCACCACGGTAGCGGTATACCAGATACGCAGTATTTT. Translating gives CASSHHGSGIPDTQYF.

V and J are TRBV5-5 and TRBJ1-5; D gene unclear. The germline CDR1 and CDR2 sequences are SGHKS and YYEKEE (reference sequence). The CDR3 contains 13 residues. V dropped 4 bases and J dropped 5 bases, with 10 bases sitting between them. The DNA of the CDR3 is TGTGCCAGCAGCGCCCGGACCTATCAGCCCCAGCATTTT. It codes for CASSARTYQPQHF.

This clonotype showed up just a few times. This rearrangement joins TRBV20-1 to TRBJ2-7, with D uncertain. The CDR3 spans 11 residues. Trimming took 6 bases from V and 3 from J, leaving 9 bases between them. CDR1 is DFQATT and CDR2 is SNEGSKA in the germline V gene (reference sequence). The CDR3, as DNA: TGCAGTGCCGTGGACGGCTACGAGCAGTACTTC. Amino acid sequence: CSAVDGYEQYF.

The chain couples TRBV5-6 to TRBJ1-1; D is unresolved. Germline V gives CDR1 SGHDT, CDR2 YYEEEE. Between the trimmed V and J ends, which lost 4 bases and 2 bases, there was a span of 15 bases. This CDR3 has 15 residues. The CDR3 DNA is TGTGCCAGCAGCGCGGTAGGGATTTTCAACACTGAAGCTTTCTTT. It is translated as CASSAVGIFNTEAFF.

The rearrangement links TRBV7-2 to TRBJ2-7; D might be TRBD1 (6 bases). The CDR3 loop spans 15 amino acids. Germline assignment: CDR1 SGHTA and CDR2 FQGNSA. V was pared by 3 bases and J by 2 bases, with 14 bases between. CDR3 in amino acids: CASSLDRAATYEQYF. In nucleotides, the CDR3 is TGTGCCAGCAGCTTGGACAGAGCGGCTACCTACGAGCAGTACTTC.

The chain carries TRBV25-1 and TRBJ2-7; D not certain. CDR3 size: 11 residues. Germline assignment: CDR1 MGHDK and CDR2 SYGVNS. The V end lost 1 base, the J end lost 4 bases, and 2 bases lay between the germline ends. CDR3 residues: CASSEFYEQYF. CDR3 in DNA: TGTGCCAGCAGTGAATTTTACGAGCAGTACTTC.

This clonotype was counted a single time. CDR3 residues: CSAHSGQETQYF. In nucleotides, the CDR3 is TGCAGTGCCCACAGCGGTCAAGAGACCCAGTACTTC. The chain combines TRBV20-1 with TRBJ2-5; tentative D call: TRBD2 (5 bases). Germline CDR1 and CDR2: DFQATT and SNEGSKA (reference sequence). V lost 6 bases and J 2 bases, leaving 10 bases between the germline ends. This CDR3 comprises 12 residues.

The table lists this clonotype with a count of one. V gene TRBV20-1 combines with J gene TRBJ2-7; 9 nucleotides match TRBD2. Germline values: CDR1 DFQATT, CDR2 SNEGSKA (reference sequence). V dropped 6 bases and J dropped 5; count of bases not matched to a gene: 11. This CDR3 is 14 amino acids long. CDR3 sequence reads: CSALRRLAGNEQYF. The CDR3 region has the DNA TGCAGTGCCCTTAGGCGGCTAGCGGGAAACGAGCAGTACTTC.

The chain links TRBV24-1 to TRBJ1-5, with D unresolved. Deletions cut 5 bases from V and 3 bases from J, with 10 bases between. Germline CDR1 and CDR2: KGHDR and SFDVKD. There are 14 residues in the CDR3. CDR3 nucleotide sequence: TGTGCCACCAGTGGTGGCAACTACAATCAGCCCCAGCATTTT. This encodes CATSGGNYNQPQHF.

This chain connects TRBV28 to TRBJ1-5; the match to TRBD1 covers 10 bases. Germline trimming cut 8 bases from V and 3 bases from J; bases unmatched to any gene: 10. Germline-derived CDR1 and CDR2 are MDHEN and SYDVKM. This CDR3 region has 16 residues. CDR3 in amino acids: CASCWDRGTNNQPQHF. DNA of the CDR3: TGTGCCAGCTGCTGGGACAGGGGAACGAACAATCAGCCCCAGCATTTT.

This rearrangement joins TRBV19 to TRBJ1-1, with 8 bases lining up with TRBD1. Trimming removed 6 bases from V and 0 bases from J; junction bases left unmatched: 15. CDR1 and CDR2 (germline): LNHDA, SQIVND (reference sequence). This CDR3 is built from 18 residues. CDR3 DNA: TGTGCCAGTAGCATACTTGGGACAGGCTTGGGCATGAACACTGAAGCTTTCTTT. It yields the protein CASSILGTGLGMNTEAFF. Full variable domain (outside the CDR3, taken from reference TRBV19 and TRBJ1-1): DGGITQSPKYLFRKEGQNVTLSCEQNLNHDAMYWYRQDPGQGLRLIYYSQIVNDFQKGDIAEGYSVSREKKESFPLTVTSAQKNPTAFYLCASSILGTGLGMNTEAFFGQGTRLTVV.

The chain uses TRBV2 and TRBJ2-7; maybe TRBD2 (5 bases). V lost 0 bases and J lost 7, with 16 bases in between. CDR1 and CDR2 from the germline V gene are SNHLY and FYNNEI. The CDR3 covers 15 residues. As DNA, the CDR3 is TGTGCCAGCAGTGAAGCATGGGCTCGGGGAGAGGAGCAGTACTTC. It specifies CASSEAWARGEEQYF.

This clonotype was detected once. This sequence joins TRBV12-3 or TRBV12-4 and TRBJ1-5, with 7 bases identical to TRBD1. Trimming removed 4 bases from V and 3 bases from J; junction bases left unmatched: 6. There are 15 residues in the CDR3. The chain's CDR3 is CASSSNRGLNQPQHF. DNA for the CDR3: TGTGCCAGCAGTTCGAACAGGGGCCTCAATCAGCCCCAGCATTTT.

The chain uses TRBV3-1 and TRBJ2-1; weak D call: TRBD1 (6 bases). With 4 bases removed from V and 9 bases from J, the gap between germline ends came to 28 bases. Germline V gene sequence: CDR1 LGHDT, CDR2 YNNKEL (reference sequence). This CDR3 spans 18 amino acids. This CDR3 is CASSRKVGARRGSGEQFF. The CDR3, as DNA: TGTGCCAGCAGCCGGAAAGTGGGGGCCCGTCGAGGGAGTGGTGAGCAGTTCTTC.

The CDR3 DNA is TGTGCCAGCAGCTTAGGGTACACAGATACGCAGTATTTT. Its protein product is CASSLGYTDTQYF. V and J are TRBV7-3 and TRBJ2-3; D remains ambiguous. The V gene lost 2 bases and the J gene lost 2 bases, with 5 bases spanning the gap. CDR1 SGHTA and CDR2 FQGTGA come from the germline V gene. The CDR3 covers 13 residues.

This chain joins TRBV15 and TRBJ1-2; D not resolved. Trimming removed 2 bases at V and 2 bases at J, with 9 bases between. The CDR3 spans 14 residues. CDR1 and CDR2 from the germline V gene are LNHNV and YYDKDF (reference sequence). This CDR3 is CATSRIQANYGYTF. The DNA of the CDR3 is TGTGCCACCAGCAGAATCCAGGCGAACTATGGCTACACCTTC.